A selection of T cell receptor beta chains follows, all from one sample in a study of blood T cell repertoires in COVID-19. Using immunoSEQ multiplex PCR, the repertoire was profiled, and TCRdb retains in-frame clones only, with some absent. The sample yields 200,000 to 250,000 clones, around 88% seen once. The sample was PBMCs or T cells enriched from blood (not recorded which). The source of these receptors is a woman in her 50s with acute COVID-19. Both conserved end residues are part of each CDR3. The D gene is left open where the match is weak. Clone size, where shown, is once, few, many, or a class for clones that have expanded.

D gene: TRBD2
V gene: TRBV7-3
J gene: TRBJ2-3
clone size: -
CDR3 DNA: TGTGCCAGCAGCTTAACACTAGCGGGAGGGACACAGTATTTT
CDR3 protein: CASSLTLAGGTQYF

D gene: TRBD2
V gene: TRBV19
J gene: TRBJ2-7
clone size: once
CDR3 DNA: TGTGCCAGTAGTACGGGACTAGCAGTATACGAGCAGTACTTC
CDR3 protein: CASSTGLAVYEQYF

D gene: TRBD2
V gene: TRBV7-2
J gene: TRBJ2-2
clone size: -
CDR3 DNA: TGTGCCAGCACCCCCCCCGGGACTAGCGGTTACACCGGGGAGCTGTTTTTT
CDR3 protein: CASTPPGTSGYTGELFF

D gene: TRBD2
V gene: TRBV5-1
J gene: TRBJ2-1
clone size: -
CDR3 DNA: TGCGCCAGCAGCTTGGATTTAGCGGGAGCTAACAATGAGCAGTTCTTC
CDR3 protein: CASSLDLAGANNEQFF

D gene: TRBD1
V gene: TRBV2
J gene: TRBJ2-6
clone size: -
CDR3 DNA: TGTGCCGGAGGTGGCAGGGGGTTTGCTGGGGCCAACGTCCTGACTTTC
CDR3 protein: CAGGGRGFAGANVLTF

D gene: -
V gene: TRBV6-5
J gene: TRBJ1-2
clone size: few
CDR3 DNA: TGTGCCAGCAGTTACTCGAGACTGGGGGCCCGCGGCTACACCTTC
CDR3 protein: CASSYSRLGARGYTF

D gene: TRBD2
V gene: TRBV19
J gene: TRBJ2-7
clone size: -
CDR3 DNA: TGTGCCAGTAGTATGGTCGCAAGCGGGATGGGTGAGCAGTACTTC
CDR3 protein: CASSMVASGMGEQYF

D gene: -
V gene: TRBV28
J gene: TRBJ1-2
clone size: -
CDR3 DNA: TGTGCCAGCAGTCTCATGAGCTATGGCTACACCTTC
CDR3 protein: CASSLMSYGYTF

D gene: -
V gene: TRBV29-1
J gene: TRBJ2-3
clone size: -
CDR3 DNA: TGCAGCGTTGCTCCAGCGAGCACAGATACGCAGTATTTT
CDR3 protein: CSVAPASTDTQYF

D gene: -
V gene: TRBV30
J gene: TRBJ1-6
clone size: -
CDR3 DNA: TGTGCCTTGAGAGGGGGTGGACCCCTCCACTTT
CDR3 protein: CALRGGGPLHF

D gene: TRBD2
V gene: TRBV27
J gene: TRBJ2-1
clone size: -
CDR3 DNA: TGTGCCAGCAGTCCACAATTAGCGGGAGGGTACAATGAGCAGTTCTTC
CDR3 protein: CASSPQLAGGYNEQFF

D gene: TRBD1
V gene: TRBV24-1
J gene: TRBJ2-1
clone size: -
CDR3 DNA: TGTGCCACCAGTGATTTCAGGGGGACAGGGCTATCGAGCTCCTACAATGAGCAGTTCTTC
CDR3 protein: CATSDFRGTGLSSSYNEQFF

D gene: -
V gene: TRBV19
J gene: TRBJ1-5
clone size: -
CDR3 DNA: TGTGCCAGTAGTATAGGGACACAAGCCCAGCATTTT
CDR3 protein: CASSIGTQAQHF

D gene: TRBD2
V gene: TRBV7-2
J gene: TRBJ2-7
clone size: -
CDR3 DNA: TGTGCCAGCAGCTATCAGCTAGCGGGAGGTAACGAGCAGTACTTC
CDR3 protein: CASSYQLAGGNEQYF

D gene: -
V gene: TRBV28
J gene: TRBJ2-1
clone size: -
CDR3 DNA: TGTGCCAGCAGTGAATGGGGAGTAGCCCTCTACAATGAGCAGTTCTTC
CDR3 protein: CASSEWGVALYNEQFF

D gene: -
V gene: TRBV6-5
J gene: TRBJ2-7
clone size: -
CDR3 DNA: TGTGCCAGCAGCTCTCAGGGAAGCCACGAGCAGTACTTC
CDR3 protein: CASSSQGSHEQYF

D gene: -
V gene: TRBV28
J gene: TRBJ2-1
clone size: -
CDR3 DNA: TGTGCCACCCGAAGGGGGAGTCGGTACAATGAGCAGTTCTTC
CDR3 protein: CATRRGSRYNEQFF

D gene: -
V gene: TRBV11-2
J gene: TRBJ2-1
clone size: -
CDR3 DNA: TGTGCCAGCAGCTTAGCGCGACTAACATCCTACAATGAGCAGTTCTTC
CDR3 protein: CASSLARLTSYNEQFF

D gene: -
V gene: TRBV6-5
J gene: TRBJ1-2
clone size: -
CDR3 DNA: TGTGCCAGCAGTCCCCGACCAGGGAGGGTAGGTGGCTACACCTTC
CDR3 protein: CASSPRPGRVGGYTF

D gene: TRBD1
V gene: TRBV7-6
J gene: TRBJ1-3
clone size: once
CDR3 DNA: TGTGCCAGCAGCCCCCAGGGACAGGTCTCTGGAAACACCATATATTTT
CDR3 protein: CASSPQGQVSGNTIYF

D gene: TRBD1
V gene: TRBV11-2
J gene: TRBJ1-2
clone size: once
CDR3 DNA: TGTGCCAGCAGCCCCGGACAGGGAATGGTTTATGGCTACACCTTC
CDR3 protein: CASSPGQGMVYGYTF

D gene: -
V gene: TRBV7-9
J gene: TRBJ1-1
clone size: -
CDR3 DNA: TGTGCCAGCAGCCGCCCTTTTGGGAGGGGTGAAGCTTTCTTT
CDR3 protein: CASSRPFGRGEAFF

D gene: TRBD2
V gene: TRBV5-1
J gene: TRBJ2-1
clone size: -
CDR3 DNA: TGCGCCAGCAGCTTGGCGCGGGGGTCGGGTGAGCAGTTCTTC
CDR3 protein: CASSLARGSGEQFF

D gene: -
V gene: TRBV7-3
J gene: TRBJ2-1
clone size: -
CDR3 DNA: TGTGCCAGCAGCTTAACTGGCGGGACCTACAATGAGCAGTTCTTC
CDR3 protein: CASSLTGGTYNEQFF

D gene: TRBD2
V gene: TRBV6-6
J gene: TRBJ2-3
clone size: -
CDR3 DNA: TGTGCCAGCAGTTACTCGGGTAGCGGGACTCCAGATACGCAGTATTTT
CDR3 protein: CASSYSGSGTPDTQYF

D gene: TRBD2
V gene: TRBV9
J gene: TRBJ2-1
clone size: -
CDR3 DNA: TGTGCCAGCAGCGTAGGGGCTAGCGGCTCCTACAATGAGCAGTTCTTC
CDR3 protein: CASSVGASGSYNEQFF

D gene: -
V gene: TRBV24-1
J gene: TRBJ2-2
clone size: -
CDR3 DNA: TGTGCCACCAGTGATTCCGGGAGTACCGGGGAGCTGTTTTTT
CDR3 protein: CATSDSGSTGELFF

D gene: TRBD1
V gene: TRBV27
J gene: TRBJ1-6
clone size: once
CDR3 DNA: TGTGCCAGCAGTTCCGGACAGGGGGCCTATAATTCACCCCTCCACTTT
CDR3 protein: CASSSGQGAYNSPLHF

D gene: TRBD1
V gene: TRBV3-1/TRBV3-2
J gene: TRBJ1-6
clone size: -
CDR3 DNA: TGTGCCAGCAGCCAAGGGACAGGGGAATCACCCCTCCACTTT
CDR3 protein: CASSQGTGESPLHF